These 22 T cell receptor beta chains share one sample of origin, sequenced in a study of cytomegalovirus exposure and HLA in healthy donors. The PCR made use of 60 Vbeta and 13 Jbeta primers. TCRdb's copy holds only in-frame clones and misses some; the assay was immunoSEQ multiplex PCR. The sample holds tens of thousands of clones, about 67% seen once. Sequenced material: PBMCs. The receptors shown here come from a man aged 25 to 45 in good health and CMV-seronegative.

The chain couples TRBV20-1 to TRBJ2-7; D call uncertain. CDR1 and CDR2 from the germline V gene are DFQATT and SNEGSKA (reference sequence). This CDR3 contains 11 residues. V lost 6 bases to trimming and J lost 7 bases, with 13 bases between them. The CDR3 loop is CSAILTSEQYF. CDR3 bases: TGCAGTGCCATCCTAACGAGTGAGCAGTACTTC.

The chain's CDR3 is CATSRDLGGTGELFF. The DNA for the CDR3 is TGTGCCACCAGCAGAGATCTTGGGGGGACCGGGGAGCTGTTTTTT. This chain uses TRBV15 with TRBJ2-2; possibly TRBD2 for D (6 bases). V was shortened by 0 bases and J by 5 bases, with 10 bases between the two germline ends. This CDR3 contains 15 residues. Per the germline V gene, CDR1 is LNHNV and CDR2 is YYDKDF (reference sequence).

Only a few counts were recorded for this clone. The gene calls are TRBV2 and TRBJ2-3, with 7 nucleotides matching TRBD1. Trimming removed 6 bases from V and 4 bases from J; junction bases left unmatched: 7. Germline CDR1 is SNHLY and CDR2 is FYNNEI. The CDR3 length is 14 residues. CDR3 sequence (DNA): TGTGCCAGCAGAGCTTATCAGGGGGCAGATACGCAGTATTTT. Amino acid sequence: CASRAYQGADTQYF. The full variable domain, in which reference TRBV2 and TRBJ2-3 provide the parts outside the CDR3, is EPEVTQTPSHQVTQMGQEVILRCVPISNHLYFYWYRQILGQKVEFLVSFYNNEISEKSEIFDDQFSVERPDGSNFTLKIRSTKLEDSAMYFCASRAYQGADTQYFGPGTRLTVL.

This rearrangement joins TRBV5-1 to TRBJ2-5, with TRBD2 matching over 8 bases. The CDR3 has 14 amino acids. With 4 bases clipped from V and 4 bases from J, the junction kept 6 bases outside the gene matches. CDR1 and CDR2 (germline): SGHRS, YFSETQ. This CDR3 reads CASSPGGGPETQYF. The CDR3 DNA is TGCGCCAGCAGCCCCGGGGGGGGCCCAGAGACCCAGTACTTC.

This clone has only a few counts. The chain links TRBV7-2 to TRBJ1-1; D gene ambiguous. The CDR3 length is 14 residues. Germline V gives CDR1 SGHTA, CDR2 FQGNSA. Trimming took off 3 bases at V and 7 bases at J, with 15 bases between the two ends. CDR3 loop: CASSFLQQYYEAFF. In nucleotides, the CDR3 is TGTGCCAGCAGCTTTCTACAACAGTATTATGAAGCTTTCTTT.

V gene TRBV30 combines with J gene TRBJ2-1, with 8 bases identical to TRBD1. This CDR3 is 15 amino acids long. J lost 10 bases, V lost 2 bases, and 13 bases had no gene match. CDR1 is GTSNPN, CDR2 SVGIG, per germline (reference sequence). The CDR3 sequence is CAWSSGQVGRGEQFF. The CDR3 DNA reads TGTGCCTGGAGTTCGGGACAGGTGGGACGGGGCGAGCAGTTCTTC.

This clone was seen more than once but under ten times. The chain combines TRBV7-3 with TRBJ1-1; 11 nucleotides agree with TRBD1. V shed 5 bases and J 4 bases; nucleotides not matched to a gene: 9. The germline V gene has CDR1 SGHTA and CDR2 FQGTGA. CDR3 length: 16 residues. CDR3 in DNA: TGTGCCAGCAGCCTCCACGGACAGGGGGCCGGCACTGAAGCTTTCTTT. This encodes CASSLHGQGAGTEAFF. Combining the CDR3 with reference TRBV7-3 and TRBJ1-1 gives the whole variable domain GAGVSQTPSNKVTEKGKYVELRCDPISGHTALYWYRQSLGQGPEFLIYFQGTGAADDSGLPNDRFFAVRPEGSVSTLKIQRTERGDSAVYLCASSLHGQGAGTEAFFGQGTRLTVV.

This clone was counted a single time. The CDR3 DNA reads TGTGCCAGTAGTCCCCAGGCCAGCAATCAGCCCCAGCATTTT. It encodes CASSPQASNQPQHF. The chain carries TRBV19 and TRBJ1-5; D not resolved. Germline V lookup: CDR1 LNHDA, CDR2 SQIVND (reference sequence). The CDR3 loop spans 14 amino acids. Trimming left V 5 bases short and J 1 base short, with 9 bases between.

This rearrangement joins TRBV11-3 to TRBJ2-1; D unclear. Germline V gives CDR1 SGHNT, CDR2 YENEEA. V was cut by 1 base and J by 1 base, with 8 bases left in between. CDR3 length: 15 residues. CDR3 in DNA: TGTGCCAGCAGCTTAGCTGGGCTTTCCTACAATGAGCAGTTCTTC. Translating it yields CASSLAGLSYNEQFF.

Only a few counts were recorded for this clone. The genes are TRBV4-1 and TRBJ2-6, with 10 bases aligning to TRBD2. The CDR3 sequence is 18 residues long. The trim removed 4 bases at V and 1 base at J, leaving 7 bases unmatched. Germline V lookup: CDR1 MGHRA, CDR2 YSYEKL. The CDR3: CASSLSSGGGSGANVLTF. Written as DNA, the CDR3 is TGCGCCAGCAGCCTAAGCAGCGGGGGGGGTTCTGGGGCCAACGTCCTGACTTTC.

This clone was counted only a few times. This chain connects TRBV4-3 to TRBJ2-2; tentatively, D is TRBD1 (5 bases). Germline V gene data show CDR1 as LGHNA and CDR2 as YSLEER. The CDR3 is made up of 15 amino acids. V lost 3 bases and J 8 bases, leaving 16 bases between the germline ends. Written as DNA, the CDR3 is TGCGCCAGCAGCCAGGGGCCACACGGCCTGGGGGAGCTGTTTTTT. It is translated as CASSQGPHGLGELFF.

The sample holds one count of this clone. The V gene is TRBV28, the J gene TRBJ2-7, with 14 bases aligning to TRBD2. This CDR3 contains 17 residues. The germline CDR1 and CDR2 sequences are MDHEN and SYDVKM. J was trimmed by 9 bases and V by 5 bases; bases with no gene match: 15. The CDR3 region is CASSPRRLAGGQRVQYF. The CDR3 coding sequence is TGTGCCAGCAGTCCCCGTCGACTAGCGGGAGGGCAGCGCGTGCAGTACTTC.

V usage is TRBV6-5 and J usage is TRBJ2-5; a possible D gene is TRBD1 (6 bases). The end of the DNA aligns better with TRBJ2-7, so the J call may be wrong. This CDR3 is 13 amino acids long. The germline V gene encodes CDR1 MNHEY and CDR2 SVGAGI. CDR3 region: CASSMGQHYEQYF. DNA of the CDR3: TGTGCCAGCAGTATGGGACAACACTACGAGCAGTACTTC.

J is TRBJ1-6 and V is TRBV27, with D possibly TRBD1 on 6 matching bases. CDR3 size: 18 residues. Trimming cost V 2 bases and J 9 bases, with 23 bases left between them. The germline V gene encodes CDR1 MNHEY and CDR2 SMNVEV (reference sequence). CDR3 coding DNA: TGTGCCAGCAGTTTAAAATGGCTACTGGCCCAGGGGCGTTCACCCCTCCACTTT. Amino acid sequence: CASSLKWLLAQGRSPLHF.

V gene TRBV5-6 combines with J gene TRBJ1-2, with 8 bases identical to TRBD1. The trim removed 4 bases at V and 3 bases at J, leaving 8 bases unmatched. This CDR3 is 15 amino acids long. The germline V gene has CDR1 SGHDT and CDR2 YYEEEE. CDR3 nucleotide sequence: TGTGCCAGCAGCGGCGTGGCAGGGGGCCACTATGGCTACACCTTC. It encodes CASSGVAGGHYGYTF. The full variable domain, in which reference TRBV5-6 and TRBJ1-2 provide the parts outside the CDR3, is DAGVTQSPTHLIKTRGQQVTLRCSPKSGHDTVSWYQQALGQGPQFIFQYYEEEERQRGNFPDRFSGHQFPNYSSELNVNALLLGDSALYLCASSGVAGGHYGYTFGSGTRLTVV.

A single count supports this clone. The chain recombines TRBV4-1 with TRBJ2-5; tentatively, D is TRBD1 or TRBD2 (5 bases each). The assigned J gene may be wrong: the sequence end matches TRBJ2-7 better. The germline V gene has CDR1 MGHRA and CDR2 YSYEKL. The CDR3 runs 15 residues. The CDR3 DNA reads TGCGCCAGCAGAAACGACCCTGGGGGCTCCTACGAGCAGTACTTC. It yields the protein CASRNDPGGSYEQYF.

This clone was seen a handful of times. The chain employs TRBV5-4 and TRBJ2-1, with 11 bases identical to TRBD2. The germline CDR1 and CDR2 sequences are SGHNT and YYREEE (reference sequence). Trimming cost V 3 bases and J 8 bases; bases outside gene matches: 10. The CDR3 spans 16 residues. The CDR3 bases are TGTGCCAGCAGCTCGCTTAGCGGGGGGGTGCCTTATGAGCAGTTCTTC. Translated, it gives CASSSLSGGVPYEQFF.

This chain uses TRBV6-5 with TRBJ2-5, with D possibly matching TRBD1 (6 bases). Germline CDR1 MNHEY, CDR2 SVGAGI. This CDR3 spans 13 amino acids. V was clipped by 6 bases and J by 7 bases, with 15 bases between them. This CDR3 is CASRTGQYRTQYF. The CDR3, as DNA: TGTGCCAGCAGGACCGGACAGTATCGGACCCAGTACTTC.

This chain uses TRBV28 with TRBJ2-2, with a weak D call TRBD2 (5 bases). This CDR3 comprises 12 residues. Germline CDR1 and CDR2: MDHEN and SYDVKM. Trimming shortened V by 11 bases and J by 1 base, and 8 bases separated the two germline ends. CDR3: CASGRNTGELFF. The CDR3 coding sequence is TGTGCCTCGGGGAGGAACACCGGGGAGCTGTTTTTT.

The chain links TRBV10-1 to TRBJ1-2; D may be TRBD1 (5 bases). This CDR3 has 12 residues. Trimming stripped 6 bases from V and 5 bases from J, with 10 bases between. Germline assignment: CDR1 WNHNN and CDR2 SYGVQD (reference sequence). The CDR3 protein is CASRGGPYGYTF. CDR3 in DNA: TGCGCCAGCAGGGGGGGTCCTTATGGCTACACCTTC.

The chain has TRBV29-1 and TRBJ2-7; 7 bases agree with TRBD1. Germline loops: CDR1 SQVTM, CDR2 ANQGSEA. This CDR3 region has 14 residues. V lost 5 bases, J lost 4 bases, and 11 bases stayed unmatched. As DNA, the CDR3 is TGCAGCGTTCAACCCCATGACAGGGAATACGAGCAGTACTTC. Translating gives CSVQPHDREYEQYF.

V usage is TRBV12-5 and J usage is TRBJ2-4, with TRBD1 identical over 7 bases. The junction had 10 bases not matched to a gene; V was cut back by 4 bases and J by 4 bases. In germline, CDR1 is LGHNT, CDR2 FRNRAP. CDR3 length equals 16 residues. The CDR3 region has the DNA TGTGCTAGTGGTTGGGGGCCCGGGACAGTTAAAAACATTCAGTACTTC. This codes for CASGWGPGTVKNIQYF.